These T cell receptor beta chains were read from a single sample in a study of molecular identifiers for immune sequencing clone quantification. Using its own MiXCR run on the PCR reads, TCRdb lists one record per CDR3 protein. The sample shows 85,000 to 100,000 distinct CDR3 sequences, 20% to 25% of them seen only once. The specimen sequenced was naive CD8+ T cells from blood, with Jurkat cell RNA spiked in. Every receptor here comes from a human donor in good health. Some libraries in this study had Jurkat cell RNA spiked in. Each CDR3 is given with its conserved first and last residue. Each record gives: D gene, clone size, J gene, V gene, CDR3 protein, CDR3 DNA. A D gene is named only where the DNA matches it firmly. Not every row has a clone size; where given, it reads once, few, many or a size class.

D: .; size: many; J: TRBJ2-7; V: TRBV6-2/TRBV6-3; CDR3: CASTISLIGRSYEQYF; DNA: TGTGCCAGCACCATTTCTCTTATAGGGAGGTCCTACGAGCAGTACTTC
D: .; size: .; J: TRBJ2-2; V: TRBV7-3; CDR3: CASSRNYNTGELFF; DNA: TGTGCCAGCAGCCGGAACTATAACACCGGGGAGCTGTTTTTT
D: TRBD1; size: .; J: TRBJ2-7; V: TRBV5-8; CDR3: CASSWTGTAPAYEQYF; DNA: TGTGCCAGCAGCTGGACCGGGACAGCGCCCGCCTACGAGCAGTACTTC
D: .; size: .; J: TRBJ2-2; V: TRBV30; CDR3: CAWSVSGPGELFF; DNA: TGTGCCTGGAGTGTAAGTGGGCCCGGCGAGCTGTTTTTT
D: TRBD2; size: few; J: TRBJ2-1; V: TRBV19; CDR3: CASSMSGGSYNEQFF; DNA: TGTGCCAGTAGTATGAGCGGGGGCTCCTACAATGAGCAGTTCTTC
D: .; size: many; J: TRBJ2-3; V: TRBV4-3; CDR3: CASSQERSTDTQYF; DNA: TGCGCCAGCAGCCAAGAGAGGAGCACAGATACGCAGTATTTT
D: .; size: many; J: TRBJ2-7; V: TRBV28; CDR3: CASSPDSYEQYF; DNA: TGTGCCAGCAGTCCTGATTCCTACGAGCAGTACTTC
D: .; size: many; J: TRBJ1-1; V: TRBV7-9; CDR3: CASSLLPINTEAFF; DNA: TGTGCCAGCAGCTTACTACCGATAAACACTGAAGCTTTCTTT
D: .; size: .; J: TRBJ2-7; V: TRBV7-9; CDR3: CASSSRQGGDREPYF; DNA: TGTGCCAGCAGCTCCCGTCAGGGGGGCGATAGGGAGCCGTACTTC
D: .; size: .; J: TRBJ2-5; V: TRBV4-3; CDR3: CASSQDWGETQYF; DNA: TGCGCCAGCAGCCAAGATTGGGGAGAGACCCAGTACTTC
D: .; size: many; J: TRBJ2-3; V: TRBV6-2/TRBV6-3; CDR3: CASTGGQDTQYF; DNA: TGTGCCAGCACCGGGGGTCAGGATACGCAGTATTTT
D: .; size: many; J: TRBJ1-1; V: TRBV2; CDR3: CASSEVWQGNTEAFF; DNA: TGTGCCAGCAGTGAAGTTTGGCAGGGGAACACTGAAGCTTTCTTT
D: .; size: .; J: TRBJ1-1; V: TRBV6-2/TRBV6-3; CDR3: CASSYSVGTNTEAFF; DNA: TGTGCCAGCAGTTACTCGGTAGGGACGAACACTGAAGCTTTCTTT
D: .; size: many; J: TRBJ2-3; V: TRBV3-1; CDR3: CASSPATRTSTDTQYF; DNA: TGTGCCAGCAGCCCCGCGACTAGAACGAGCACAGATACGCAGTATTTT
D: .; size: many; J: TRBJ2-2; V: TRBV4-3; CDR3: CASSQDLGRGTGELFF; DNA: TGCGCCAGCAGCCAAGATTTGGGCAGGGGCACCGGGGAGCTGTTTTTT
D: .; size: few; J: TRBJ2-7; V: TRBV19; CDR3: CASRPVMGPTYEQYF; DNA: TGTGCCAGTAGACCCGTGATGGGACCGACCTACGAGCAGTACTTC
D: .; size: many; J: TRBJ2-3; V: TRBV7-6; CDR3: CASSLVGGTDTQYF; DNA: TGTGCCAGCAGCTTAGTTGGGGGGACAGATACGCAGTATTTT
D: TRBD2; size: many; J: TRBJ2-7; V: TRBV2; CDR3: CASSPGTSVYEQYF; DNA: TGTGCCAGCAGTCCCGGGACTAGCGTCTACGAGCAGTACTTC
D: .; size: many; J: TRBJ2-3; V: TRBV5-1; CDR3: CASSLGGTTDTQYF; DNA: TGCGCCAGCAGCTTGGGCGGGACTACAGATACGCAGTATTTT
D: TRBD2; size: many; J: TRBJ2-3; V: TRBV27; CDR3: CASSLGTSGTDTQYF; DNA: TGTGCCAGCAGTTTAGGGACTAGCGGCACAGATACGCAGTATTTT
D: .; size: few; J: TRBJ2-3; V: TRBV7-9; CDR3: CASSPLRDTQYF; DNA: TGTGCCAGCAGCCCACTAAGAGATACGCAGTATTTT
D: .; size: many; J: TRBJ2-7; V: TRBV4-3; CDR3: CASSQEQDSSYEQYF; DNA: TGCGCCAGCAGCCAAGAACAGGATTCCTCCTACGAGCAGTACTTC
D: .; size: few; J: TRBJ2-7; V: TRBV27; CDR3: CASSPRIGRDSYEQYF; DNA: TGTGCCAGCAGTCCCAGAATTGGCAGGGATAGTTACGAGCAGTACTTC
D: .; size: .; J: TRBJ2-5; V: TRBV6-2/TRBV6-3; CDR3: CARSPPRAWGRGEPQYF; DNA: TGTGCCCGCAGTCCTCCGAGGGCTTGGGGGCGCGGAGAGCCCCAGTACTTC